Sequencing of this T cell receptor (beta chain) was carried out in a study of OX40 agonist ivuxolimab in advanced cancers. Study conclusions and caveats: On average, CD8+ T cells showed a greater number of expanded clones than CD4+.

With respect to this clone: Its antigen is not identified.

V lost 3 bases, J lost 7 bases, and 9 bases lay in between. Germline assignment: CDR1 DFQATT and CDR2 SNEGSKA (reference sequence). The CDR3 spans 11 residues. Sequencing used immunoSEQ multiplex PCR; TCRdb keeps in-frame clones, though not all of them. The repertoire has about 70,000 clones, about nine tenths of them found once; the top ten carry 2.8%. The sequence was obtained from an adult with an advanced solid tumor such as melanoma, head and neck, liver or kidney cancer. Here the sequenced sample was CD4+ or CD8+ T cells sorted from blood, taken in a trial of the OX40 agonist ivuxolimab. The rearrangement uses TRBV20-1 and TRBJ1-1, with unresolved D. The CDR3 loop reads CSASASLEAFF. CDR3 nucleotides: TGCAGTGCTAGCGCCAGTCTTGAAGCTTTCTTT.